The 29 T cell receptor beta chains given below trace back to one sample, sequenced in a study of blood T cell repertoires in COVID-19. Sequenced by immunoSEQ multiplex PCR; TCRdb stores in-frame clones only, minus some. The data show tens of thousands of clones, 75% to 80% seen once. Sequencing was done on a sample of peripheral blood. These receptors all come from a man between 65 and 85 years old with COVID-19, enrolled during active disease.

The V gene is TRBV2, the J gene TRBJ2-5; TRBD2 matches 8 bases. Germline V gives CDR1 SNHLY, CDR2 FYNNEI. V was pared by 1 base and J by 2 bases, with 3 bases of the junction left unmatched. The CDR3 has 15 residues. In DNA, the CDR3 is TGTGCCAGCAGTGAAGGCGGGAGGTCACAAGAGACCCAGTACTTC. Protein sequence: CASSEGGRSQETQYF.

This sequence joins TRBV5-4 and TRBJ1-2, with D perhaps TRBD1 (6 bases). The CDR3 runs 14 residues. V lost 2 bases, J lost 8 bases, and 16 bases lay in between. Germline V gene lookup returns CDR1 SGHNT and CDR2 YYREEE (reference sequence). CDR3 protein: CASSFDLDSGGYTF. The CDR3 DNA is TGTGCCAGCAGCTTTGATTTGGACAGTGGAGGCTACACCTTC. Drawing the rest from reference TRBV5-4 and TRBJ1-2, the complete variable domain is ETGVTQSPTHLIKTRGQQVTLRCSSQSGHNTVSWYQQALGQGPQFIFQYYREEENGRGNFPPRFSGLQFPNYSSELNVNALELDDSALYLCASSFDLDSGGYTFGSGTRLTVV.

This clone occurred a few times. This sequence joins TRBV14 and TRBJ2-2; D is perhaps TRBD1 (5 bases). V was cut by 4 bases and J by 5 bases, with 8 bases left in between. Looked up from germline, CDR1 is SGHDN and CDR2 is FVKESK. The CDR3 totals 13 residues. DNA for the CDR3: TGTGCCAGCAGCCTCAGGGCGACCGGGGAGCTGTTTTTT. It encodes CASSLRATGELFF.

The CDR3: CATSRGQGAGSEQFF. For the CDR3, the DNA is TGTGCCACCAGCAGAGGACAGGGGGCAGGAAGTGAGCAGTTCTTC. The chain has TRBV15 and TRBJ2-1; 10 bases align to TRBD1. The CDR3 is 15 amino acids. Germline V lookup: CDR1 LNHNV, CDR2 YYDKDF (reference sequence). V lost 1 base, J lost 9 bases, and 6 bases stayed unmatched. Looking up the rest from reference TRBV15 and TRBJ2-1 gives the full variable domain: DAMVIQNPRYQVTQFGKPVTLSCSQTLNHNVMYWYQQKSSQAPKLLFHYYDKDFNNEADTPDNFQSRRPNTSFCFLDIRSPGLGDTAMYLCATSRGQGAGSEQFFGPGTRLTVL.

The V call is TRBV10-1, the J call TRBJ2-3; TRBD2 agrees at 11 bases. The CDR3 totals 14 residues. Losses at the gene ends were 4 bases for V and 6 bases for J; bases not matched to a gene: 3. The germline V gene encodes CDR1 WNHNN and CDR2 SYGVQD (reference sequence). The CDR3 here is CASSVLAGVDTQYF. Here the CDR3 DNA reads TGCGCCAGCAGTGTACTAGCGGGAGTGGATACGCAGTATTTT.

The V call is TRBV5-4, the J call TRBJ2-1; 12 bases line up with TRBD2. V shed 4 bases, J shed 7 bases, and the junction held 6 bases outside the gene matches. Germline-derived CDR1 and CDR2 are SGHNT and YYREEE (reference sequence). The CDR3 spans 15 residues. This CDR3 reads CASSAGTSGHNEQFF. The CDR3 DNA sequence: TGTGCCAGCAGCGCTGGGACTAGCGGGCATAATGAGCAGTTCTTC.

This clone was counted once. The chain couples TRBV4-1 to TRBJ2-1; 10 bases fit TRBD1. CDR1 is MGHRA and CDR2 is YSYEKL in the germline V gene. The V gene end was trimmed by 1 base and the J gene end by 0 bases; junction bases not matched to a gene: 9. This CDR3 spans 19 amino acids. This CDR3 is CASSQGFRTGGSSYNEQFF. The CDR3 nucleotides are TGCGCCAGCAGCCAAGGCTTCCGGACAGGGGGGAGCTCCTACAATGAGCAGTTCTTC.

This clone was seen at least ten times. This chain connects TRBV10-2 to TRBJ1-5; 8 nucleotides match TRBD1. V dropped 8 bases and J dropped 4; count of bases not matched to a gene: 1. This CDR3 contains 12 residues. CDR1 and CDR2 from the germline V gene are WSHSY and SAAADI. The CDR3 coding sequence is TGCGCCAGCCGACAGGGGAATCAGCCCCAGCATTTT. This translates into CASRQGNQPQHF.

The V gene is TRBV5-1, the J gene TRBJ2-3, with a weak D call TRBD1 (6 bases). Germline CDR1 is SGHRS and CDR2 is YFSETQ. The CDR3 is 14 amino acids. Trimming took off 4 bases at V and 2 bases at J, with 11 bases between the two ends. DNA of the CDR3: TGCGCCAGCAGCACCCGGGACAACACAGATACGCAGTATTTT. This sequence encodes CASSTRDNTDTQYF.

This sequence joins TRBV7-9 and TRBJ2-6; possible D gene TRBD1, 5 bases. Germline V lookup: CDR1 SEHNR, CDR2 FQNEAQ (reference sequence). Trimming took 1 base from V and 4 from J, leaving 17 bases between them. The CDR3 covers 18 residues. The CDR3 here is CASSLGTGRGPGANVLTF. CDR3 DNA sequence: TGTGCCAGCAGCTTAGGTACCGGTAGGGGTCCCGGGGCCAACGTCCTGACTTTC.

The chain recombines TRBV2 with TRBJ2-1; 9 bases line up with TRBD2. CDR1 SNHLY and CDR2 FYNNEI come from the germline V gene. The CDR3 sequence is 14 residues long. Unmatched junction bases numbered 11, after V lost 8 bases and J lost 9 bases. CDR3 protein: CASDELAGLSEQFF. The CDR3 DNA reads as TGTGCCAGCGATGAGCTAGCGGGACTCAGTGAGCAGTTCTTC.

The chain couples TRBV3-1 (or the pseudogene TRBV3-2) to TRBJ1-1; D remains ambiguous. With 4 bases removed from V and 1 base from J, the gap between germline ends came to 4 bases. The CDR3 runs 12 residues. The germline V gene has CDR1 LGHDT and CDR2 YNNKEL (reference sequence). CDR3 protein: CASSRQNTEAFF. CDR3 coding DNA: TGTGCCAGCAGCCGGCAGAACACTGAAGCTTTCTTT.

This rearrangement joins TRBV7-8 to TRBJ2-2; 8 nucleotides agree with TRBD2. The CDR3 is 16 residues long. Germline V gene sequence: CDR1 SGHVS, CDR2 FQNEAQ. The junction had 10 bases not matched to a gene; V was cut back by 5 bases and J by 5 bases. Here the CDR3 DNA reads TGTGCCAGCAGCCGAGGGATAGCGGGGCGAACCGGGGAGCTGTTTTTT. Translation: CASSRGIAGRTGELFF.

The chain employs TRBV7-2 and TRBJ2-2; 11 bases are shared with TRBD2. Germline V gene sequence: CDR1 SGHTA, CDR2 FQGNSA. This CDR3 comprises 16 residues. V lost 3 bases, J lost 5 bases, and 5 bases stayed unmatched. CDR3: CASSFSGGAWTGELFF. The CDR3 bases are TGTGCCAGCAGCTTTAGCGGGGGGGCATGGACCGGGGAGCTGTTTTTT.

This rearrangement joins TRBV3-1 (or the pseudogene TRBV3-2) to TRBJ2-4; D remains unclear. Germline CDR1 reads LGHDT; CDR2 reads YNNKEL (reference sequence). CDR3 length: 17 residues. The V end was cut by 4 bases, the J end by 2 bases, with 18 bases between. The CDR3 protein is CASSPSARGPPKNIQYF. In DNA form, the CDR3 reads TGTGCCAGCAGCCCCTCCGCTCGTGGGCCGCCCAAAAACATTCAGTACTTC.

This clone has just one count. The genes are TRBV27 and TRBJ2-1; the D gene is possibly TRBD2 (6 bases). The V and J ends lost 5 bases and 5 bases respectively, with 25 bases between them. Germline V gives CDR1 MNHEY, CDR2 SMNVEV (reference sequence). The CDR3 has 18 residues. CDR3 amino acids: CASSVEAWDSTEDNEQFF. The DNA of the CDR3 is TGTGCCAGCAGTGTTGAAGCCTGGGACTCGACTGAAGACAATGAGCAGTTCTTC.

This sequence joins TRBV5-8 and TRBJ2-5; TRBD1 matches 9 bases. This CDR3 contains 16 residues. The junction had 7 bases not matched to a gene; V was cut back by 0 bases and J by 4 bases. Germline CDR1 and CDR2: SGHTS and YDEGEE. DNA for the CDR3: TGTGCCAGCAGCTTGGGACAGGGGGAAATCCCAGAGACCCAGTACTTC. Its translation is CASSLGQGEIPETQYF.

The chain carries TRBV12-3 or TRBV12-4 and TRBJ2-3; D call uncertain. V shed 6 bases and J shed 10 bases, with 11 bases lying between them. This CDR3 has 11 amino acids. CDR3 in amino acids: CASRGRNAQYF. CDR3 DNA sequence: TGTGCCAGCAGGGGCAGAAATGCGCAGTATTTT.

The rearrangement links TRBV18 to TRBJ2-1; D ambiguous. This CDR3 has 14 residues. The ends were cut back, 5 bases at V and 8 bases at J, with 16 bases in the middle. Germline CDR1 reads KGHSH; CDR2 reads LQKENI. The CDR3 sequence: CASSEVGRSHEQFF. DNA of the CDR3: TGTGCCAGCTCAGAGGTTGGCCGTTCCCATGAGCAGTTCTTC.

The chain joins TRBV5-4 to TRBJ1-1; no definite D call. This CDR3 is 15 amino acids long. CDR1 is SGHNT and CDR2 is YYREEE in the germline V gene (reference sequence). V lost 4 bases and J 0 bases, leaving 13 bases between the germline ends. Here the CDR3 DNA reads TGTGCCAGCAGCCCTGGTGGCGGTTTGAACACTGAAGCTTTCTTT. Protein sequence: CASSPGGGLNTEAFF.

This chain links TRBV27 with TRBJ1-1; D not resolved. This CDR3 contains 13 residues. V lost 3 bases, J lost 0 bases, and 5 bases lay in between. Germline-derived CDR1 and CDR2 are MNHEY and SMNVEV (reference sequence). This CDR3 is CASSFTVNTEAFF. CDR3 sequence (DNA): TGTGCCAGCAGTTTCACGGTGAACACTGAAGCTTTCTTT.

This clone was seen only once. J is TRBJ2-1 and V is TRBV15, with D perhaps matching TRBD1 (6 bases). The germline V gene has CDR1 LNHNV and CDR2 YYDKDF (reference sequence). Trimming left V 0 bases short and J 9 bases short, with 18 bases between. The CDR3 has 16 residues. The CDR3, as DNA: TGTGCCACCAGCAGAGAACGTGGCAGGGGTAGGGGTGAGCAGTTCTTC. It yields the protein CATSRERGRGRGEQFF.

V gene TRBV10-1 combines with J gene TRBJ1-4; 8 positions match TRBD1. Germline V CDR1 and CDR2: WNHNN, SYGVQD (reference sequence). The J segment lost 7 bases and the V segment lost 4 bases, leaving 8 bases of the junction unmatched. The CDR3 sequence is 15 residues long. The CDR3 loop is CASSGRQGSGEKLFF. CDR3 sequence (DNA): TGCGCCAGCAGTGGTCGACAGGGGAGCGGTGAAAAACTGTTTTTT.

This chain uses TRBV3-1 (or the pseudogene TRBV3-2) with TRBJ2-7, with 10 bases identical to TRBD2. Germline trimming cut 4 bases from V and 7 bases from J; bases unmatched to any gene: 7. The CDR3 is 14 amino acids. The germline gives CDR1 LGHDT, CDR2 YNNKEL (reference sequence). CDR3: CASSPAGGPREQYF. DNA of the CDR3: TGTGCCAGCAGCCCAGCGGGAGGGCCGAGGGAGCAGTACTTC.

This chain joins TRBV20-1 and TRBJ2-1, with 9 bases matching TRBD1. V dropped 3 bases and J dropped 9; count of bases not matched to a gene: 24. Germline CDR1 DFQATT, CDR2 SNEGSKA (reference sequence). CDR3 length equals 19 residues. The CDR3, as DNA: TGCAGTGCTAGTCCCTACCTTGGGGAACTACAGGGGGCATCTGGTGAGCAGTTCTTC. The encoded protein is CSASPYLGELQGASGEQFF.

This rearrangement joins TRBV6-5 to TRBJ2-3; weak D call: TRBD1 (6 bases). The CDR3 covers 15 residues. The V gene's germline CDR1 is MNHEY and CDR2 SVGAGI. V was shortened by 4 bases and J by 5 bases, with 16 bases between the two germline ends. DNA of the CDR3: TGTGCCAGCAGTTCCTTAGGCCCAGGGGTAGATACGCAGTATTTT. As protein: CASSSLGPGVDTQYF.

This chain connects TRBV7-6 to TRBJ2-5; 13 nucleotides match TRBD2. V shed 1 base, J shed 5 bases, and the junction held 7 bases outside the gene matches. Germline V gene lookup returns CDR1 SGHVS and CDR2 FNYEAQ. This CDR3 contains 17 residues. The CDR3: CASSLGLAGGVLETQYF. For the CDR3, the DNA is TGTGCCAGCAGCTTAGGACTAGCGGGGGGCGTTCTGGAGACCCAGTACTTC.

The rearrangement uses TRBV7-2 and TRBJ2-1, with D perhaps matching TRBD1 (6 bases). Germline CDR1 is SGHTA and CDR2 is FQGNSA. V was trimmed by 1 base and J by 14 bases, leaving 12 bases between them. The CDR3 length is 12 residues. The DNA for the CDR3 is TGTGCCAGCAGCTTAGATCAGGGGTGGAAGTTCTTC. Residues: CASSLDQGWKFF.

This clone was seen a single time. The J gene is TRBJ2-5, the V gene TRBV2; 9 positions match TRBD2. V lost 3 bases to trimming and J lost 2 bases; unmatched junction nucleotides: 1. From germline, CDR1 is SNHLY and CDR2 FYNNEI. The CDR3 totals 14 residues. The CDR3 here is CASSDSGGQETQYF. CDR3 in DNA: TGTGCCAGCAGTGATAGCGGGGGACAAGAGACCCAGTACTTC. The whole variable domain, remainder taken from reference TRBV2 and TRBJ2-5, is EPEVTQTPSHQVTQMGQEVILRCVPISNHLYFYWYRQILGQKVEFLVSFYNNEISEKSEIFDDQFSVERPDGSNFTLKIRSTKLEDSAMYFCASSDSGGQETQYFGPGTRLLVL.